This T cell receptor beta chain was recovered during a study of T cell responses to AZD1222 COVID-19 vaccine (dated by TCRdb to the early 2020s). The study in broad terms: A total of more than 230 trial participants underwent TCR sequencing, of whom roughly 210 had received two doses of AZD1222 and some 25 had received two doses of the MenACWY control vaccine. Trial participants were enrolled into age subgroups of 18-55, 56-69 and 70-plus years, which contained approximately 150, 28 and 58 TCR-sequenced participants, respectively.

The time point tag for this specimen amounts to: about 28 days (+/-7) after the second vaccine dose. AZD1222 recipients with second doses at about 4 weeks or about 12 weeks were pooled, because spike-specific TCR depth and breadth did not differ between schedules. Vaccinee samples came from UK trials COV001 and COV002, including a single-blind randomized controlled phase 2/3 trial of AZD1222 (ChAdOx1 nCoV-19) in healthy adults. For TCRbeta chain sequencing, PBMC samples were collected from trial participants at day 0 and at day 28 after the second dose. The CDR3 regions of human TCRbeta chains were analyzed by immunosequencing. From the authors' description of their analysis: Repertoire TCRs were checked for matches against a reference library of SARS-CoV-2-specific TCRs that had been generated using the MIRA antigen-specificity platform. Breadth meant the fraction of unique TCRs that were SARS-CoV-2-associated, whereas depth meant the fraction of total T cells that were SARS-CoV-2-associated. Using the MIRA data, each spike-specific TCR was mapped to the spike region that the TCR reacts to and placed in a CD4 or CD8 class. Log10-transformed breadth and depth values were compared by one-way ANOVA with Sidak's multiple comparisons tests. This is the immuneACCESS table as TCRdb keeps it, with only in-frame sequences that have V and J called. A part of the clones is gone; compared with another copy, unresolved V genes explain less than half, and the rest is unexplained. V and J calls and clone size are those listed in that table; D and trimming were worked out from the DNA. Recorded for this sample are roughly 120,000 clones; around 90% of them occurred a single time. The ten largest clones capture 2.6% of the sample.

What the study reported, not specific to this receptor: The vaccine-associated CD4 TCRs covered the entire spike protein, and the dominant responses fell in regions 160-218 and 743-854. Epitopes outside the regions mutated in the B.1.351 and B.1.1.7 variants were reportedly recognized by nearly half of the unique spike-specific TCRs. Most participants were white British and females outnumbered males, and the authors suggested that clonal diversity may have been underestimated. Conclusions about previously exposed vaccinees are limited because only 5 or 6 AZD1222 recipients were SARS-CoV-2 seropositive at baseline. The 56-69-year group was small, and its depth increase did not reach significance, likely because of low power. Spike-specific TCR breadth and depth rose significantly after two AZD1222 doses compared with day 0 and with MenACWY recipients. Because no day 14 peak-response samples were available, the repertoires could be characterized only after the peak T cell response.

The V end gives up 5 bases and the J end 0 bases, leaving 8 bases in the junction not matched to a gene. CDR1 MDHEN and CDR2 SYDVKM are derived from the germline V gene. The CDR3 numbers 17 residues from cysteine through phenylalanine. Only the CDR3 DNA is retained, 51 bases long and in frame from the first base. In the case of this clone: There is no known antigen for this receptor. No much larger clone is present one base from it, and per-base qualities are unavailable.

Recombination connected TRBV28 to TRBJ2-1; the central 9 bases match TRBD1. The sample in question was peripheral blood, obtained 28 days after the second AZD1222 dose. This TCR derives from an adult who received the AZD1222 COVID-19 vaccine. This receptor has the CDR3 CASSRDREHISYNEQFF. The sequence in DNA is TGTGCCAGCAGTCGGGACAGGGAACACATCTCCTACAATGAGCAGTTCTTC.